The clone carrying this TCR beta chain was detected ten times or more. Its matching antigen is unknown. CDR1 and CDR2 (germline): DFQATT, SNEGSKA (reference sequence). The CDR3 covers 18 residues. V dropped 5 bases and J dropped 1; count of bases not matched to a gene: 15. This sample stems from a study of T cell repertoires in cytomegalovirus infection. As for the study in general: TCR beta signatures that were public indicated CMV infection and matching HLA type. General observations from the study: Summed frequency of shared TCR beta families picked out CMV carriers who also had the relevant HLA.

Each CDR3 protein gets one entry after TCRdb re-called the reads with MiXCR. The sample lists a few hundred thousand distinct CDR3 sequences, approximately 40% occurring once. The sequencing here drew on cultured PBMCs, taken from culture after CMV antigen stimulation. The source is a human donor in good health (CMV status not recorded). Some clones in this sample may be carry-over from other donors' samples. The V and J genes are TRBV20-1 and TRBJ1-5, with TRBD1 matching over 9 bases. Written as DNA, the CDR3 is TGCAGTGCTTCTGGGGGGACAGGGAAGGTCGGAAGCAATCAGCCCCAGCATTTT. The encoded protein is CSASGGTGKVGSNQPQHF.